This is a list of T cell receptor beta chains from one sample in a study of response to subunit inactivated influenza vaccine. TCRdb independently ran MiXCR on the RT-PCR reads; one entry per CDR3 protein. The repertoire consists of approximately 490,000 distinct CDR3 sequences, with approximately 6.9% occurring once and the leading ten covering less than 15%. The sample was PBMCs from blood, taken about 23 months after vaccination. Receptor source: a man aged 45-69 years who received an inactivated influenza vaccine. Each CDR3 is given with its conserved first and last residue. D genes are given only for firm matches. Not all rows give a size; the values are once, few, many and, for expanded clones, a class.

d_call: NA
clone_size: few
j_call: TRBJ2-7
v_call: TRBV12-3/TRBV12-4
cdr3_nt: TGTGCCAGCAGAGGACCAGGGGTCTACGAGCAGTACTTC
cdr3_aa: CASRGPGVYEQYF

d_call: NA
clone_size: NA
j_call: TRBJ2-3
v_call: TRBV20-1
cdr3_nt: TGCAGTGCCCCTCCAGCGGGAGATACGCAGTATTTT
cdr3_aa: CSAPPAGDTQYF

d_call: TRBD2
clone_size: many
j_call: TRBJ2-3
v_call: TRBV10-3
cdr3_nt: TGTGCCATCAGTGGCTCCCTCGGGAGGGAGACAGATACGCAGTATTTT
cdr3_aa: CAISGSLGRETDTQYF

d_call: NA
clone_size: many
j_call: TRBJ2-1
v_call: TRBV29-1
cdr3_nt: TGCAGCGTTGCCAGTTCTTACAATGAGCAGTTCTTC
cdr3_aa: CSVASSYNEQFF

d_call: NA
clone_size: many
j_call: TRBJ2-1
v_call: TRBV5-5
cdr3_nt: TGTGCCAGCAGCTTAACACTAGCAGGCGATGAGCAGTTCTTC
cdr3_aa: CASSLTLAGDEQFF

d_call: TRBD1
clone_size: few
j_call: TRBJ2-7
v_call: TRBV20-1
cdr3_nt: TGCAGTGCCAATAGACAGGGGCTCTCCTACGAGCAGTACTTC
cdr3_aa: CSANRQGLSYEQYF

d_call: NA
clone_size: few
j_call: TRBJ2-2
v_call: TRBV12-3/TRBV12-4
cdr3_nt: TGTGCCAGCAGGGCTATAGCGGAGAACACCGGGGAGCTGTTTTTT
cdr3_aa: CASRAIAENTGELFF

d_call: TRBD1
clone_size: many
j_call: TRBJ1-2
v_call: TRBV5-5
cdr3_nt: TGTGCCAGCAGCCCCCGGGGACAGGGGGTCTATGGCTACACCTTC
cdr3_aa: CASSPRGQGVYGYTF

d_call: NA
clone_size: few
j_call: TRBJ2-7
v_call: TRBV10-3
cdr3_nt: TGTGCCATCCGGTCACAGGGATTTGGCTACGAGCAGTACTTC
cdr3_aa: CAIRSQGFGYEQYF

d_call: NA
clone_size: many
j_call: TRBJ1-1
v_call: TRBV20-1
cdr3_nt: TGCAGTGCTAGTGGCGGGTACACTGAAGCTTTCTTT
cdr3_aa: CSASGGYTEAFF

d_call: NA
clone_size: few
j_call: TRBJ2-7
v_call: TRBV6-2/TRBV6-3
cdr3_nt: TGTGCCAGCACCACCGGGGGCTTCTACGAGCAGTACTTC
cdr3_aa: CASTTGGFYEQYF

d_call: NA
clone_size: NA
j_call: TRBJ2-5
v_call: TRBV4-1
cdr3_nt: TGCGCCAGCAGCCAAGATCGTTCATTCATCGAGACCCAGTACTTC
cdr3_aa: CASSQDRSFIETQYF

d_call: NA
clone_size: NA
j_call: TRBJ1-1
v_call: TRBV4-2
cdr3_nt: TGTGCCAGCAGCCAAGATCTGAGGGACACTGAAGCTTTCTTT
cdr3_aa: CASSQDLRDTEAFF

d_call: NA
clone_size: many
j_call: TRBJ1-4
v_call: TRBV12-3/TRBV12-4
cdr3_nt: TGTGCCAGCAGTTTGAACAGCCGCAATGAAAAACTGTTTTTT
cdr3_aa: CASSLNSRNEKLFF

d_call: TRBD1
clone_size: few
j_call: TRBJ1-2
v_call: TRBV5-1
cdr3_nt: TGCGCCAGCAGCTCGTCCTTTACAGGGGATCACGGCTACACCTTC
cdr3_aa: CASSSSFTGDHGYTF

d_call: TRBD1
clone_size: few
j_call: TRBJ1-5
v_call: TRBV10-3
cdr3_nt: TGTGCCATCAGCCCGGGACAGGGGAACAATCAGCCCCAGCATTTT
cdr3_aa: CAISPGQGNNQPQHF

d_call: NA
clone_size: many
j_call: TRBJ2-1
v_call: TRBV5-1
cdr3_nt: TGCGCCAGCAGCTTGGAAGGACTTAACAATGAGCAGTTCTTC
cdr3_aa: CASSLEGLNNEQFF

d_call: TRBD2
clone_size: NA
j_call: TRBJ2-1
v_call: TRBV10-1
cdr3_nt: TGCGCCAGCAGTCGAGGAGCGGGGGGCCCCGGTGAGCAGTTCTTC
cdr3_aa: CASSRGAGGPGEQFF

d_call: NA
clone_size: NA
j_call: TRBJ1-5
v_call: TRBV19
cdr3_nt: TGTGCCAGTAGTATCCGGGCGGATGAACAGCCCCAGCATTTT
cdr3_aa: CASSIRADEQPQHF

d_call: NA
clone_size: NA
j_call: TRBJ1-5
v_call: TRBV27
cdr3_nt: TGTGCCAGCAGTTTATCATTGGTGGCGTCCCAGCCCCAGCATTTT
cdr3_aa: CASSLSLVASQPQHF

d_call: NA
clone_size: few
j_call: TRBJ2-3
v_call: TRBV7-3
cdr3_nt: TGTGCCAGCAGCGAGGGGGGACACAGCACAGATACGCAGTATTTT
cdr3_aa: CASSEGGHSTDTQYF

d_call: TRBD1
clone_size: many
j_call: TRBJ2-3
v_call: TRBV5-1
cdr3_nt: TGCGCCAGCAGCCAGGGACAGGGCCCCTCAGATACGCAGTATTTT
cdr3_aa: CASSQGQGPSDTQYF

d_call: TRBD2
clone_size: few
j_call: TRBJ2-1
v_call: TRBV6-2/TRBV6-3
cdr3_nt: TGTGCCAGCGGTAGCGGGCCTGGCAATGAGCAGTTCTTC
cdr3_aa: CASGSGPGNEQFF

d_call: TRBD1
clone_size: few
j_call: TRBJ2-7
v_call: TRBV12-3/TRBV12-4
cdr3_nt: TGTGCCAGCAGTTTAAATTGGTTGGGACAGGGGAGAGACGAGCAGTACTTC
cdr3_aa: CASSLNWLGQGRDEQYF

d_call: NA
clone_size: few
j_call: TRBJ2-5
v_call: TRBV6-1
cdr3_nt: TGTGCCAGCAGCCCCCCTTGGCGAGAGACCCAGTACTTC
cdr3_aa: CASSPPWRETQYF

d_call: NA
clone_size: few
j_call: TRBJ1-5
v_call: TRBV7-8
cdr3_nt: TGTGCCAGCAGCTTTCTGGGGGGGCCCCAGCATTTT
cdr3_aa: CASSFLGGPQHF

d_call: TRBD2
clone_size: NA
j_call: TRBJ2-3
v_call: TRBV11-2
cdr3_nt: TGTGCCAGCAGACGCCCCACACTAGCGGGGAGTACGCAGTATTTT
cdr3_aa: CASRRPTLAGSTQYF

d_call: NA
clone_size: many
j_call: TRBJ2-1
v_call: TRBV20-1
cdr3_nt: TGCAGTGCTAGAGACTACCTAAGGAGCTCCTACAATGAGCAGTTCTTC
cdr3_aa: CSARDYLRSSYNEQFF

d_call: NA
clone_size: many
j_call: TRBJ1-5
v_call: TRBV24-1
cdr3_nt: TGTGCCACCAGTGAGTGGGGTCAGCCCCAGCATTTT
cdr3_aa: CATSEWGQPQHF

d_call: NA
clone_size: NA
j_call: TRBJ1-4
v_call: TRBV7-8
cdr3_nt: TGTGCCAGCAGCTTAGTTTTCAGGAAGTTTAATGAAAAACTGTTTTTT
cdr3_aa: CASSLVFRKFNEKLFF

d_call: TRBD2
clone_size: NA
j_call: TRBJ2-7
v_call: TRBV5-1
cdr3_nt: TGCGCCAGCAGCTCGGGACTAGCGGGAAACGAGCAGTACTTC
cdr3_aa: CASSSGLAGNEQYF